This entry is about one T cell receptor (beta chain). The source of the sample is a study of blood T cell repertoires in COVID-19. Produced via immunoSEQ multiplex PCR; TCRdb's table is partial and in-frame only. The sample includes approximately 270,000 clones, around 88% of them seen just once. The CDR3 sequence is 13 residues long. V gave up 1 base and J gave up 3 bases, with 10 bases separating them. CDR1 is SQVTM, CDR2 ANQGSEA, per germline. The sequenced sample was peripheral blood. The V call is TRBV29-1, the J call TRBJ2-7, with a weak D call TRBD1 (6 bases). The TCR was taken from a woman aged 25 to 39 with COVID-19, enrolled during active disease. The CDR3 region has the DNA TGCAGCGTTGAAGTCGGCAGGGGCTACGAGCAGTACTTC. This sequence encodes CSVEVGRGYEQYF.